This T cell receptor beta chain was profiled in a study of metastatic and nonmetastatic thyroid tumors. This clone was recorded at least ten times. Using MiXCR, TCRdb re-called clones from the PCR reads. Of around 32,000 clones listed, approximately 7.4% are singletons. The CDR3 is made up of 18 amino acids. CDR1 is KGHDR, CDR2 SFDVKD, per germline. Trimming cost V 3 bases and J 4 bases; bases outside gene matches: 12. Treatment of any kind had been given to no patient before thyroid surgery. This sequence was found in a female donor with papillary thyroid cancer or a benign thyroid nodule (not recorded which). Some clones in this sample may be carry-over from other donors' samples. This chain connects TRBV24-1 to TRBJ2-2; 8 bases are a match to TRBD1. Input material: blood. The CDR3, as DNA: TGTGCCACCAGTGATCCTGCAGGCCAGGGGGCGCGCACCGGGGAGCTGTTTTTT. It is translated as CATSDPAGQGARTGELFF.